This passage covers 2 T cell receptor beta chains from one sample sequenced in a study of tumor-infiltrating lymphocytes in primary liver carcinoma. Priming with a constant-region primer yielded TCR beta cDNA from 400 to 500 ng total RNA. Three-round nested multiplex PCR performed with slightly modified ARM-PCR produced the TCR beta libraries. Rounds one and two of PCR, each of around 9 cycles, were primed with TRBV1-TRBV30 forward primers and a C-beta reverse primer. TCRdb independently ran MiXCR on the multiplex PCR reads; one entry per CDR3 protein. The data hold some 32,000 distinct CDR3 sequences, with approximately 80% observed a single time. RNA and DNA were co-extracted from roughly 20-30 mg of unsorted bulk tissue. Input material: liver tumor tissue from sampling region 5. Subset given: tumor region T5, tumor centre. The receptors come from a man in his forties with primary liver carcinoma and hepatitis B virus infection.

A note on this clonotype: One end of the junction fails to match germline, which may point to a read error. The V and J genes are TRBV5-1 and TRBJ1-1; weak D call: TRBD1 (6 bases). Germline values: CDR1 SGHRS, CDR2 YFSETQ. The CDR3 is 13 residues long. CDR3 sequence (DNA): TGCGCCAGCATCCTAGACAGGAACGCTGAAGCTTTCTTT. Protein product: CASILDRNAEAFF.

The table lists this clonotype with a few counts. The gene calls are TRBV4-1 and TRBJ2-3, with D perhaps matching TRBD1 (5 bases). Germline V gene sequence: CDR1 MGHRA, CDR2 YSYEKL. V was cut by 4 bases and J by 2 bases, with 22 bases left in between. CDR3 length: 18 residues. The CDR3 here is CASSRDRQGWVATDTQYF. The CDR3 DNA follows: TGCGCCAGCAGCCGGGATCGGCAGGGCTGGGTTGCCACAGATACGCAGTATTTT.